This is a list of T cell receptor beta chains from one sample in a study of early T cells in non-severe SARS-CoV-2 infection. TCRdb used MiXCR to reprocess the 5' RACE reads, holding one entry per CDR3 protein. The sample holds fewer than 85,000 distinct CDR3 sequences, around 16% seen once. Sequencing was carried out using whole blood. The receptors originated from an adult who was a healthcare worker with PCR-confirmed SARS-CoV-2 infection or an uninfected control (not recorded which). CDR3s include the opening cysteine and the closing phenylalanine or tryptophan. A D gene is named only where the DNA matches it firmly. Part of the rows lack a size; the others show once, few, many or a class for expanded clones.

j_call	v_call	d_call	clone_size	cdr3_nt	cdr3_aa
TRBJ2-3	TRBV11-2	NA	few	TGTGCCAGCAGCCCGAGGGGCACAGATACGCAGTATTTT	CASSPRGTDTQYF
TRBJ1-5	TRBV18	NA	many	TGTGCCAGCTCACCAAGGGCAGGGCCCAATCAGCCCCAGCATTTT	CASSPRAGPNQPQHF
TRBJ1-6	TRBV2	NA	few	TGTGCCAGCAGTCTGACAGGAGTAAGGTCACCCCTCCACTTT	CASSLTGVRSPLHF
TRBJ2-2	TRBV3-1	TRBD2	NA	TGTGCCAGCAGCCATCCGCTAGCTAGCGGGGGGAACACCGGGGAGCTGTTTTTT	CASSHPLASGGNTGELFF
TRBJ2-3	TRBV29-1	NA	NA	TGCAGCGCCCGGGTAGCGGTTAGCACAGATACGCAGTATTTT	CSARVAVSTDTQYF
TRBJ2-3	TRBV7-3	NA	few	TGTGCCAGCAGCTCCCTCAGCACAGATACGCAGTATTTT	CASSSLSTDTQYF
TRBJ2-1	TRBV20-1	TRBD2	NA	TGCAGTGCAGCGTACCTTAGCGGGAGCTCCTACAATGAGCAGTTCTTC	CSAAYLSGSSYNEQFF
TRBJ1-2	TRBV27	NA	NA	TGTGCCAGCAGTTCACGGTCGTTAAGGGGCGGCTACACCTTC	CASSSRSLRGGYTF
TRBJ2-1	TRBV3-1	NA	few	TGTGCCAGCAGCCAAGCGGGGGGCTTGAACAATGAGCAGTTCTTC	CASSQAGGLNNEQFF
TRBJ2-7	TRBV7-9	NA	NA	TGTGCCAGCAGCTTTTCGACAGGATCAAGGGACTTC	CASSFSTGSRDF
TRBJ2-5	TRBV28	NA	few	TGTGCCAGCAGTTTCGACGGTCGAGAGACCCAGTACTTC	CASSFDGRETQYF
TRBJ2-3	TRBV20-1	NA	NA	TGCAGTGCTCACCGGGCCGGAGATACGCAGTATTTT	CSAHRAGDTQYF
TRBJ2-7	TRBV5-1	NA	NA	TGCGTCAGCAGCTTCACCGGGGGATCGGAGGGCTACGAGCAGTACTTC	CVSSFTGGSEGYEQYF
TRBJ2-3	TRBV7-8	NA	few	TGTGCCAGCAGCTTGGAGGGGACAGACACAGATACGCAGTATTTT	CASSLEGTDTDTQYF
TRBJ1-5	TRBV20-1	NA	few	TGCAGTGCCCTCCTTGGGCCCCAGCATTTT	CSALLGPQHF
TRBJ2-7	TRBV9	NA	few	TGTGCCAGCAGCGCCAATATCTCCCCCTACGAGCAGTACTTC	CASSANISPYEQYF
TRBJ2-3	TRBV15	NA	NA	TGTGCCACCAGCAGAGATGGCCAGGGGACAGATACGCAGTATTTT	CATSRDGQGTDTQYF
TRBJ1-6	TRBV6-5	NA	few	TGTGCCAGCAGTACCAGGGTGTTCGGCTCACCCCTCCACTTT	CASSTRVFGSPLHF
TRBJ1-2	TRBV28	NA	NA	TGTGCCAGCAGTTCCATTAACTATGGCTACACCTTC	CASSSINYGYTF
TRBJ2-2	TRBV7-2	NA	NA	TGTGCCAGCAGCTCCTTCTGGGGGTCGGACACCGGGGAGCTGTTTTTT	CASSSFWGSDTGELFF